This section outlines one T cell receptor (beta chain) sequence together with its context. This specimen comes from a study of blood T cell repertoires in COVID-19. Overall study context: Acute and convalescent COVID-19 specimens originated in the United States, Italy and Spain. PBMCs, B-cell-depleted T cells, or T cells provided the cDNA or gDNA that made up the material.

Patients from Seattle were sampled longitudinally, starting during active infection. Measured with immunoSEQ multiplex PCR; TCRdb has only the in-frame clones, and not every one. The top ten hold about 5.4% of the sample, which has fewer than 250,000 clones, about 84% seen once. V was cut by 0 bases and J by 13 bases, with 14 bases left in between. CDR3 length equals 14 residues. Germline V gene data show CDR1 as SGHRS and CDR2 as YFSETQ. Sequencing input: peripheral blood. This TCR came from a woman aged 80 or over with COVID-19, enrolled during active disease. V and J are TRBV5-1 and TRBJ1-6; a possible D gene is TRBD1 (5 bases). DNA for the CDR3: TGCGCCAGCAGCTTGGGACAGCAAAGTTTGCCCCTCCACTTT. Amino acid sequence: CASSLGQQSLPLHF.